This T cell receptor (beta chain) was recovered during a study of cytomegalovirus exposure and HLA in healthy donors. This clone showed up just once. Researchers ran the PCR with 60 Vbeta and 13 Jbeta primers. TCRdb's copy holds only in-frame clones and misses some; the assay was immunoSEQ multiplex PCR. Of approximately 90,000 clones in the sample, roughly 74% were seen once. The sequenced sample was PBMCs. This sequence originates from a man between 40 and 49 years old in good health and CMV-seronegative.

CDR3 protein: CATPQEVTSGANVLTF. The CDR3 DNA reads TGTGCCACGCCTCAGGAGGTTACCTCTGGGGCCAACGTCCTGACTTTC. The gene calls are TRBV2 and TRBJ2-6; TRBD2 might be the D (5 bases). Germline assignment: CDR1 SNHLY and CDR2 FYNNEI. With 10 bases removed from V and 0 bases from J, the gap between germline ends came to 16 bases. The CDR3 is 16 amino acids.